The clone carrying this TCR beta chain was counted at least ten times. The antigen remains unidentified. This record belongs to a study of read filtering for tumor transcriptome and immune sequencing. Turning to the study itself: DNase treatment preceded whole-transcriptome library preparation.

The CDR3 totals 15 residues. The V end lost 5 bases, the J end lost 8 bases, and 19 bases lay between the germline ends. Molecular barcoded adaptors covering alpha/delta and beta/gamma chains were used on around 370 ng RNA. TCRdb independently ran MiXCR on the reads; one entry per CDR3 protein. The sample yields about 61,000 distinct CDR3 sequences, approximately 20% seen once. Study observations and caveats: Roughly 80% of IR-seq clonotypes had one read, totaling approximately 3.5% of reads; RNA-seq: about 69% and 49%.

Material for sequencing was a population of CD138-negative cells sorted from bone marrow. This chain joins TRBV12-3 or TRBV12-4 and TRBJ2-1; D could derive from TRBD1 or TRBD2 (5 bases each). The clonotype comes from a donor at least 40 years old with multiple myeloma. The CDR3 loop is CASSPYRTGTDEQFF. The CDR3 DNA sequence: TGTGCCAGCAGTCCTTACAGGACGGGAACAGATGAGCAGTTCTTC.